The source of this TCR beta chain is a study of CD8 T cells in ankylosing spondylitis (dated by TCRdb to 2015 to 2018). As for the study more broadly: The study set out to find disease-linked TCR variants by profiling T cell receptor beta repertoires in ankylosing spondylitis patients and healthy donors. Peripheral blood was sampled, and synovial fluid was additionally collected from ankylosing spondylitis patients. The whole study cohort included 85 to 120 healthy donors and 25 ankylosing spondylitis patients.

Beyond this particular receptor, the publication reports: Blood from ankylosing spondylitis patients appeared to be characterized by a TCR beta motif made up of seven or eight highly homologous amino acid variants. Some TCR beta motif variants had previously been reported in synovial fluid and blood of reactive arthritis patients, which suggested common disease-initiation mechanisms. Significant enrichment of the disease-linked clones was reported in matched synovial fluid samples from ankylosing spondylitis patients. The disease-linked clones showed a CD8+ phenotype and occurred at relatively low frequencies in peripheral blood.

V is reduced by 5 bases and J by 0 bases, leaving a spacing of 12 bases between them. From the cysteine through the phenylalanine, the CDR3 covers 15 amino acids. The retained sequence is limited to the CDR3, 45 bases, with the frame set at the first base. From the germline V gene (reference sequence), CDR1 is LGHDT and CDR2 is YNNKEL. Sequenced using an Illumina HiSeq 2500. Quantitative 5'-RACE with molecular barcodes was the method used to prepare the TCR beta libraries. Processing in the source paper ran as follows. To identify disease-linked TCR variants, a new computational method was used, one built on a probabilistic model of VDJ rearrangement. TCRdb reprocessed the public reads (quality trimming at Q25 with fastp, clone calling with MiXCR) and kept in-frame beta chains. One record per CDR3 amino acid sequence lists the most common genes and DNA. These V and J calls rely on TCRdb rather than the paper's analysis. A total of hundreds of thousands of distinct CDR3 sequences appear in this sample, about an eighth of them only once. The ten most abundant clones make up around 7% of the sample.

In regard to this clonotype: The clone's antigen remains unknown. The sample holds no much larger clone one base away, and base qualities are not on file.

The sample comprised blood, either unsorted or a sorted T cell fraction (not recorded which). The V gene is TRBV3-1 and the J gene is TRBJ2-3; D gene: possibly TRBD2, on 6 matching bases. The clonotype was recovered from a male donor with ankylosing spondylitis. The CDR3 has the sequence CASSFDAGSTDTQYF. The nucleotide sequence reads TGTGCCAGCAGCTTCGACGCGGGGAGCACAGATACGCAGTATTTT.